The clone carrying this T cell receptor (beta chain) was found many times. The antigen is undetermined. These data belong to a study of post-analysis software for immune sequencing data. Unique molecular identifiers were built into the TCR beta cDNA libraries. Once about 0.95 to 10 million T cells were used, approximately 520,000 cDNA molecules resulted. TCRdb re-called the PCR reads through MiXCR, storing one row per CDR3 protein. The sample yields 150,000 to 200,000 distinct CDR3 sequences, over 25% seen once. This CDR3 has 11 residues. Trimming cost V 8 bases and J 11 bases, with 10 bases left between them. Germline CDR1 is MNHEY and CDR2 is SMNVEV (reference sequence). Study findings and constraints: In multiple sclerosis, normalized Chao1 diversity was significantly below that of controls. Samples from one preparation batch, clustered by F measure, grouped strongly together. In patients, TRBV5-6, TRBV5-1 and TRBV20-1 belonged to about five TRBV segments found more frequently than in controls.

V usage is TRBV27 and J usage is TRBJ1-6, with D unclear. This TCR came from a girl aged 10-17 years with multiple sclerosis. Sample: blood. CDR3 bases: TGTGCCAGCTTATTCGGACCACCCCTCCACTTT. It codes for CASLFGPPLHF.